These T cell receptor beta chains were read from a single sample in a study of blood T cell repertoires in COVID-19. Libraries were prepared by immunoSEQ multiplex PCR; TCRdb keeps only in-frame clonotypes and omits some of them. The top ten clones hold roughly 7% of a sample with roughly 180,000 clones, under 85% of them seen once. Source material: peripheral blood. The receptors originated from a human donor in a cohort sampled during active COVID-19. CDR3s include the opening cysteine and the closing phenylalanine or tryptophan. The order of the fields is clone size, J gene, V gene, D gene, CDR3 protein, CDR3 DNA. The D gene is left open where the match is weak. Clone size is given for some rows only: seen once, a few or many times, or a class if the clone is expanded.

. TRBJ2-7 TRBV19 TRBD1 CASSKTGGLYEQYF TGTGCCAGTAGTAAGACAGGGGGTCTCTACGAGCAGTACTTC
. TRBJ2-1 TRBV15 . CATSRVPGDNEQFF TGTGCCACCAGCAGAGTACCGGGGGACAATGAGCAGTTCTTC
. TRBJ1-2 TRBV2 . CASSVDSTNYGYTF TGTGCCAGCAGTGTCGACAGCACTAACTATGGCTACACCTTC
. TRBJ2-7 TRBV4-2 TRBD2 CASSSGTPWTSGDPGKQYF TGTGCCAGCAGCTCCGGGACTCCCTGGACTAGCGGGGACCCGGGGAAGCAGTACTTC
once TRBJ1-1 TRBV6-2/TRBV6-3 . CASSRWGLNTEAFF TGTGCCAGCAGCCGTTGGGGGCTGAACACTGAAGCTTTCTTT
. TRBJ2-1 TRBV4-1 TRBD1 CASSQSDRGLPNEQFF TGCGCCAGCAGCCAATCGGACAGGGGGCTCCCGAATGAGCAGTTCTTC
. TRBJ1-6 TRBV18 . CASSHRDTSPPLHF TGTGCCAGCTCACACCGGGACACCAGTCCACCCCTCCACTTT
. TRBJ1-1 TRBV4-1 . CASSQDSGGWYTEAFF TGCGCCAGCAGCCAAGATAGCGGGGGGTGGTATACTGAAGCTTTCTTT
. TRBJ2-5 TRBV6-6 TRBD1 CASSYSGQGRETQYF TGTGCCAGCAGTTACTCGGGACAGGGTCGGGAGACCCAGTACTTC
few TRBJ1-1 TRBV30 . CAWNPRGRDTEAFF TGTGCCTGGAATCCCCGAGGGCGAGACACTGAAGCTTTCTTT
. TRBJ2-3 TRBV6-5 . CASRHLNTDTQYF TGTGCCAGCCGACACCTCAACACAGATACGCAGTATTTT
. TRBJ2-7 TRBV29-1 TRBD1 CSVVDRIFYEQYF TGCAGCGTTGTGGACAGGATTTTCTACGAGCAGTACTTC
. TRBJ2-1 TRBV6-2/TRBV6-3 TRBD2 CASSYQGAGTSGVFNEQFF TGTGCCAGCAGTTACCAAGGGGCGGGGACTAGCGGGGTATTCAATGAGCAGTTCTTC
many TRBJ1-1 TRBV5-1 . CASSLGTVNTEAFF TGCGCCAGCAGCTTGGGGACAGTGAACACTGAAGCTTTCTTT
. TRBJ2-3 TRBV5-1 . CASSLAVVYATDTQYF TGCGCCAGCAGCTTGGCAGTCGTGTACGCTACAGATACGCAGTATTTT
. TRBJ1-1 TRBV29-1 . CSVEEESKNTEAFF TGCAGCGTTGAAGAAGAGTCAAAGAACACTGAAGCTTTCTTT
. TRBJ1-2 TRBV19 TRBD1 CASSYRGSDYGYTF TGTGCCAGTAGTTACAGGGGATCAGACTATGGCTACACCTTC
few TRBJ1-3 TRBV10-1 . CASSRSSGNTIYF TGCGCCAGCAGTCGGAGCTCTGGAAACACCATATATTTT
. TRBJ1-5 TRBV3-1/TRBV3-2 . CASSQDRVPQPQHF TGTGCCAGCAGCCAAGATCGGGTCCCTCAGCCCCAGCATTTT
. TRBJ2-7 TRBV20-1 . CSARVGPEQYF TGCAGTGCTAGAGTTGGCCCCGAGCAGTACTTC
few TRBJ1-1 TRBV19 . CASSIPNRNTEAFF TGTGCCAGTAGTATTCCCAACAGGAACACTGAAGCTTTCTTT
few TRBJ1-6 TRBV5-5 . CASSLVAGWNSPLHF TGTGCCAGCAGCTTGGTTGCAGGATGGAATTCACCCCTCCACTTT
. TRBJ2-1 TRBV15 . CATSRDSPGRIF TGTGCCACCAGCAGAGATTCCCCGGGTAGGATCTTC
. TRBJ2-7 TRBV7-2 . CASSLARGLEDEQYF TGTGCCAGCAGCTTAGCGCGGGGGCTCGAGGACGAGCAGTACTTC
. TRBJ1-2 TRBV7-8 . CASSSWGGLTGPNGYTF TGTGCCAGCAGCTCGTGGGGGGGATTGACAGGTCCTAATGGCTACACCTTC
. TRBJ1-1 TRBV4-2 . CASSQDRAIVMNTEAFF TGTGCCAGCAGCCAAGACAGGGCGATTGTTATGAACACTGAAGCTTTCTTT
. TRBJ1-1 TRBV6-5 TRBD1 CASSYKWDRNTEAFF TGTGCCAGCAGTTACAAATGGGACAGGAACACTGAAGCTTTCTTT
. TRBJ2-5 TRBV19 . CASSISLVYREQETQYF TGTGCCAGTAGTATTAGTCTCGTATACCGTGAACAAGAGACCCAGTACTTC